This T cell receptor beta chain came from a study of T cell clonality in common variable immunodeficiency. Findings of the study overall: The cause of increased CVID clonality remains unclear without subpopulation sequencing. Reportedly, TCR beta sequences from common variable immunodeficiency showed fewer deletions and N-nucleotide insertions. Compared with controls, CVID subjects had fewer shared TCRbeta clones. CVID subjects had higher TCRbeta clonality than healthy controls, most marked in about a third.

Many counts were recorded for this clone. The antigen remains unidentified. The sequenced fragment ends 3 residues before the CDR3 boundary, so the rest is inferred from the germline J gene. V dropped 6 bases and J dropped 8 bases, with 14 bases sitting between them. The CDR3 is 14 residues long. The V gene's germline CDR1 is SNHLY and CDR2 FYNNEI. Sequencing input was equivalent genomic DNA from CVID and controls. Assay used: immunoSEQ multiplex PCR; TCRdb lists only in-frame clones, some missing. The record shows more than 20,000 clones for this sample, with no singletons present. This sequence originates from a human donor with common variable immunodeficiency. What was sequenced was peripheral blood mononuclear cells. The chain carries TRBV2 and TRBJ1-6, with a weak D call TRBD1 (5 bases). CDR3 loop: CASSRQREDSPLHF. CDR3 DNA (partial): TGTGCCAGCAGCCGACAGAGGGAGGATTCACCC.